The text below deals with one T cell receptor beta chain. This specimen comes from a study of memory CD4+ T cells and cytomegalovirus serostatus. Single viable CD3+CD4+CD8-CD45RO+ cells were sorted as the memory CD4+ T cells. V was pared by 2 bases and J by 5 bases, with 9 bases between. This CDR3 has 13 amino acids. Germline values: CDR1 MNHNS, CDR2 SASEGT. Profiling relied on immunoSEQ multiplex PCR, and the TCRdb table lists in-frame clones only, not all of them. Here the sample spans some 64,000 clones, around four fifths being singletons. The sequence came from an adult in good health and CMV-seronegative. Sequencing was carried out using memory CD4+ T cells from blood. The V gene is TRBV6-1, the J gene TRBJ1-1; D is unresolved. The CDR3 sequence is CASSEHSLTEAFF. The CDR3 DNA sequence: TGTGCCAGCAGTGAACACAGCTTAACTGAAGCTTTCTTT.